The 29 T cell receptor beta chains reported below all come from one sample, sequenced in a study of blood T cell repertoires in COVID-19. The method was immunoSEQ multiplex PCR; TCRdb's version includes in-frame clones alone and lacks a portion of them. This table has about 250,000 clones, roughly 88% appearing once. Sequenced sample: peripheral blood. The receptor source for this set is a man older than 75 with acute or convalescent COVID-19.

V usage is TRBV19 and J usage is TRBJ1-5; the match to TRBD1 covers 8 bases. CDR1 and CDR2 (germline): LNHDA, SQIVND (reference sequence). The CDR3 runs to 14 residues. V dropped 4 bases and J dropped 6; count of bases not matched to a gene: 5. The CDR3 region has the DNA TGTGCCAGTAGTACCCGGACAGGGTCTCAGCCCCAGCATTTT. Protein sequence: CASSTRTGSQPQHF.

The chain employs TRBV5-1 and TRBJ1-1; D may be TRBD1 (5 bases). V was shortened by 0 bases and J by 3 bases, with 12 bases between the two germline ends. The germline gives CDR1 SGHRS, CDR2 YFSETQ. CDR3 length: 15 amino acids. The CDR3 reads CASSLAGGRDTEAFF. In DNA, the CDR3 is TGCGCCAGCAGCTTGGCGGGGGGTCGGGACACTGAAGCTTTCTTT.

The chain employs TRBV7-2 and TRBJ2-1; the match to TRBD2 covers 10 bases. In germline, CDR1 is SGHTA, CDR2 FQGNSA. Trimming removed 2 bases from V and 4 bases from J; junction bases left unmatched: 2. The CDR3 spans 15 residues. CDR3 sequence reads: CASSLQLAGYNEQFF. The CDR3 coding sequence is TGTGCCAGCAGCTTACAACTAGCGGGGTACAATGAGCAGTTCTTC.

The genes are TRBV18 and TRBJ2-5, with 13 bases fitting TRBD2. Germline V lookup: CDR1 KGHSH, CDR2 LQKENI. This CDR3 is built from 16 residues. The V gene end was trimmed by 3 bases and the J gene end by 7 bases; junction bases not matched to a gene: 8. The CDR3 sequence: CASSPRGTSGDGTQYF. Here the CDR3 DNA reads TGTGCCAGCTCACCGCGAGGGACTAGCGGGGATGGGACCCAGTACTTC.

The CDR3 DNA reads TGCAGCGTTGAGAGACAGGGGACAGATACGCAGTATTTT. Amino acids: CSVERQGTDTQYF. The chain is built from TRBV29-1 and TRBJ2-3, with TRBD1 identical over 8 bases. CDR3 length equals 13 residues. The J segment lost 3 bases and the V segment lost 3 bases, leaving 2 bases of the junction unmatched. CDR1 SQVTM and CDR2 ANQGSEA come from the germline V gene.

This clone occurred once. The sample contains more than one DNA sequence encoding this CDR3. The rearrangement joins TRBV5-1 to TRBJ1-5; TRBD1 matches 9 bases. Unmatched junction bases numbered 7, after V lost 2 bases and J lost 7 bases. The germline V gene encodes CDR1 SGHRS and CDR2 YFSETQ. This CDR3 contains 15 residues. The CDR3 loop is CASSLGGQGGQPQHF. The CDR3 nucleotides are TGCGCCAGCAGCTTAGGGGGACAGGGTGGACAGCCCCAGCATTTT.

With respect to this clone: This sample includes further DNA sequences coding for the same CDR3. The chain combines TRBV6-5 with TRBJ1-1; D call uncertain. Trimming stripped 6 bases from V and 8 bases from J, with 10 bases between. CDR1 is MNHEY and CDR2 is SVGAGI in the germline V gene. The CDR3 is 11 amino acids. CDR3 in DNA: TGTGCCAGCAGCCGACAAGGAGAAGCTTTCTTT. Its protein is CASSRQGEAFF.

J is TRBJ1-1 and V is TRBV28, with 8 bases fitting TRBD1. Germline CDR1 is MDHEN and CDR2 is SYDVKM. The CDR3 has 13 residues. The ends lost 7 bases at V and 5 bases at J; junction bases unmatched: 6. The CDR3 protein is CASITGGETEAFF. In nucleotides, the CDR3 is TGTGCCAGCATCACAGGGGGTGAGACTGAAGCTTTCTTT.

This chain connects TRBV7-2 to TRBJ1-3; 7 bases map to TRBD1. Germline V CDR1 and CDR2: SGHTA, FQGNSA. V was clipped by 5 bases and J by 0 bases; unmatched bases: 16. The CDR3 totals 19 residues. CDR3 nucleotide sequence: TGTGCCAGCAGCGGACGAAGCGAGGGACAGCCTCGCTCTGGAAACACCATATATTTT. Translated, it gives CASSGRSEGQPRSGNTIYF.

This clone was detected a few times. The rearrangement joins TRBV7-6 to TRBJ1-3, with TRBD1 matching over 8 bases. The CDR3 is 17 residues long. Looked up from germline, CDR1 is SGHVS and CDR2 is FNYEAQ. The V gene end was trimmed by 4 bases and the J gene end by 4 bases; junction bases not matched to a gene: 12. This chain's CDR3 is CASSSETGAVSGNTIYF. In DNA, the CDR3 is TGTGCCAGCAGCTCGGAGACAGGGGCCGTATCAGGAAACACCATATATTTT.

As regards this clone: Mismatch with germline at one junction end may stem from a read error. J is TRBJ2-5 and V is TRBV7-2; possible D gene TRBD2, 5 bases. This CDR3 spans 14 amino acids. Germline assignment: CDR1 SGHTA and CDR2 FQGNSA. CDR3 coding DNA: TGTGCCAGCAGCCTAGCCGGGTTTAAGGAGACCCAGTACTTC. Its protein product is CASSLAGFKETQYF.

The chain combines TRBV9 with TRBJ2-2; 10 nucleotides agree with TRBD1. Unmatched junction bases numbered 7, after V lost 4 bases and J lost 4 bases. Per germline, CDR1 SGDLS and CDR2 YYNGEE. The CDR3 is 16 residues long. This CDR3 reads CASSKLTGGLTGELFF. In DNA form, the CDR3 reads TGTGCCAGCAGCAAACTGACAGGGGGCCTCACCGGGGAGCTGTTTTTT.

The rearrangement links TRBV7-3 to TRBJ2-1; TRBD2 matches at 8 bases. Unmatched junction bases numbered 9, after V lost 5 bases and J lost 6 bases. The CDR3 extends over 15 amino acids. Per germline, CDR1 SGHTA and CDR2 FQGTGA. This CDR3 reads CASSPTSGPFNEQFF. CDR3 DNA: TGTGCCAGCAGCCCCACTAGCGGACCCTTCAATGAGCAGTTCTTC.

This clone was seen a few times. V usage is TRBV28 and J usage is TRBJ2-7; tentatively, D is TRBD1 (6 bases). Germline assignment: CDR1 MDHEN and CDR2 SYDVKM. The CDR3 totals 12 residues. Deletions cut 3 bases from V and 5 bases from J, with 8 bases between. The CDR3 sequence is CASSFPGDEQYF. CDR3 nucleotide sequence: TGTGCCAGCAGTTTCCCAGGGGACGAGCAGTACTTC.

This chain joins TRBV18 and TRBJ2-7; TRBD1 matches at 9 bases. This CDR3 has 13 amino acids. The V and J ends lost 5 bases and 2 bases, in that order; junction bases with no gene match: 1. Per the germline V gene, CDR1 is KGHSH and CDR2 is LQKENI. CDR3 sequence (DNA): TGTGCCAGCTCATGGGACAGGGCCTACGAGCAGTACTTC. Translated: CASSWDRAYEQYF.

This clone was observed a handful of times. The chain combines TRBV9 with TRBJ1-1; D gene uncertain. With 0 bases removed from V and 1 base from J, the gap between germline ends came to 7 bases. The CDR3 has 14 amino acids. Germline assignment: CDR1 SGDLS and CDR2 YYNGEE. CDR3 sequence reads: CASSVGAPNTEAFF. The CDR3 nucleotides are TGTGCCAGCAGCGTAGGGGCGCCGAACACTGAAGCTTTCTTT.

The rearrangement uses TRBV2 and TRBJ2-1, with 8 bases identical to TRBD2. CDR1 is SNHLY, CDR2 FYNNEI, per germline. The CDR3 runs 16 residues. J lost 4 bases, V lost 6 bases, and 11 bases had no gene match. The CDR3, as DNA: TGTGCCAGCAGCGACTCCCGGGTAGCGGGGTACAATGAGCAGTTCTTC. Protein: CASSDSRVAGYNEQFF.

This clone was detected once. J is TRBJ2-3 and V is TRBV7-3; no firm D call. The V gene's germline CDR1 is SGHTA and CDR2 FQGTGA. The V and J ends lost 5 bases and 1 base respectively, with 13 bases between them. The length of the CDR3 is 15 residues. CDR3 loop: CASSTQVGGTDTQYF. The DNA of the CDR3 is TGTGCCAGCAGCACCCAGGTTGGCGGCACAGATACGCAGTATTTT.

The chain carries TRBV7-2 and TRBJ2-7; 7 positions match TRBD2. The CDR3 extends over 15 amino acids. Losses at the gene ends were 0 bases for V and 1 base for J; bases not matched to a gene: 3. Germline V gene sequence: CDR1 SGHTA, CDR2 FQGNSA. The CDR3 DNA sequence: TGTGCCAGCAGCTTAGCGGCGGGAGAGTCCTACGAGCAGTACTTC. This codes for CASSLAAGESYEQYF.

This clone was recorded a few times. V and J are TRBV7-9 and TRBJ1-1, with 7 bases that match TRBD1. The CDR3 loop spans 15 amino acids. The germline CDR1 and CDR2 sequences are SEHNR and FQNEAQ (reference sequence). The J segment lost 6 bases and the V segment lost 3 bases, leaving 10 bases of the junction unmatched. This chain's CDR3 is CASSFTTDREAEAFF. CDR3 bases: TGTGCCAGCAGCTTTACTACAGACAGGGAGGCTGAAGCTTTCTTT.

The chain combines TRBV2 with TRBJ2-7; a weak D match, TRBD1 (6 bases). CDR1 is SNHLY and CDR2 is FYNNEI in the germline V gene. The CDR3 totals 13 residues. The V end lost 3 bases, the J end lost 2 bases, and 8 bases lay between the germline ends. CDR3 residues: CASSEDRTYEQYF. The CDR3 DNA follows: TGTGCCAGCAGTGAGGACAGAACCTACGAGCAGTACTTC.

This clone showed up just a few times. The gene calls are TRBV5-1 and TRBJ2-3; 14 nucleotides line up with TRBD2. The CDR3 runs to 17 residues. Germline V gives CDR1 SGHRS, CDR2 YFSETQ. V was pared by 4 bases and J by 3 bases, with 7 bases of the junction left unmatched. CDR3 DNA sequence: TGCGCCAGCAGCCTCCCGGGACTAGCGGGAGTTACAGATACGCAGTATTTT. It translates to CASSLPGLAGVTDTQYF.

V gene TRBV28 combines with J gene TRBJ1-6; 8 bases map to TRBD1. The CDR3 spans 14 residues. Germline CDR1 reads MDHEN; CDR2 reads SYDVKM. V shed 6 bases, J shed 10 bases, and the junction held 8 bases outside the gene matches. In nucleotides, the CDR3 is TGTGCCAGCAGGCTCGGACAGGGAGGCTCACCCCTCCACTTT. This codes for CASRLGQGGSPLHF.

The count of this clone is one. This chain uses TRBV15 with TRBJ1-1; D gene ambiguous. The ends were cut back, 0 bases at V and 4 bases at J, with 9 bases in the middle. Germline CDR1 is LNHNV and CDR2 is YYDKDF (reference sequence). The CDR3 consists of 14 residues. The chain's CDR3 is CATSRDGRATEAFF. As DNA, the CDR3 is TGTGCCACCAGCAGAGATGGGCGTGCCACTGAAGCTTTCTTT.

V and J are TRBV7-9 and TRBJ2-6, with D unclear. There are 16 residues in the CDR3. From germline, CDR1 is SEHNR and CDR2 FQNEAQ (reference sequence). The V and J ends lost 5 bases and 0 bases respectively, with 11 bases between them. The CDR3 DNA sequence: TGTGCCAGCAGCCCTCGGGTTACCTCTGGGGCCAACGTCCTGACTTTC. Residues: CASSPRVTSGANVLTF.

CDR3 region: CATSDPRTGLSTDTQYF. For the CDR3, the DNA is TGTGCCACCAGTGATCCACGGACAGGGCTTAGCACAGATACGCAGTATTTT. J is TRBJ2-3 and V is TRBV24-1; TRBD1 matches 8 bases. This CDR3 is 17 amino acids long. Trimming took 3 bases from V and 0 from J; bases not matched to a gene: 7. Germline V gene lookup returns CDR1 KGHDR and CDR2 SFDVKD.

The CDR3 sequence: CASSFGRGRNEQYF. The CDR3 region has the DNA TGTGCCAGCAGCTTTGGCAGGGGGAGGAACGAGCAGTACTTC. The chain carries TRBV7-2 and TRBJ2-7; tentative D call: TRBD1 (7 bases). The CDR3 length is 14 residues. Germline V gene data show CDR1 as SGHTA and CDR2 as FQGNSA. V lost 3 bases and J lost 5, with 14 bases in between.

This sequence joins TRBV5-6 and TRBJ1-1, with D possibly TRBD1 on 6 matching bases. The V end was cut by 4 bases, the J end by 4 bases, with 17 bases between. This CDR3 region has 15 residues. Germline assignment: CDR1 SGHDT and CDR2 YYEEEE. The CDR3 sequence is CASSLVGRGSTEAFF. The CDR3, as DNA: TGTGCCAGCAGCCTTGTTGGCAGGGGAAGCACTGAAGCTTTCTTT. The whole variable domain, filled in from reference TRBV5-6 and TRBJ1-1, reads DAGVTQSPTHLIKTRGQQVTLRCSPKSGHDTVSWYQQALGQGPQFIFQYYEEEERQRGNFPDRFSGHQFPNYSSELNVNALLLGDSALYLCASSLVGRGSTEAFFGQGTRLTVV.

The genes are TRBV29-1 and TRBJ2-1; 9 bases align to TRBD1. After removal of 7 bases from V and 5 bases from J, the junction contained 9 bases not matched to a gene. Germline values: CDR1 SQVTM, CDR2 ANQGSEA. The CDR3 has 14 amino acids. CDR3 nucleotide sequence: TGCAGCGGGGTACCGGGACAGGGACACAATGAGCAGTTCTTC. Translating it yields CSGVPGQGHNEQFF.